This TCR beta chain emerged from a study of T-cell memory formation after mild COVID-19. Study at large: Clusters were largely donor specific. Overall study findings and caveats: Contracting clones from day 15 to 85 showed balanced CD4/CD8; later expanders favored CD4+. Cross-reactive memory appears to have joined, as suggested by some responding clones showing up in pre-infection memory.

V was cut by 1 base and J by 4 bases, with 10 bases left in between. The CDR3 length is 14 residues. The V gene's germline CDR1 is LNHDA and CDR2 SQIVND (reference sequence). TCRalpha and TCRbeta libraries used 5'RACE with constant-segment primers and UMIs. TCRdb re-called the 5' RACE reads through MiXCR, storing one row per CDR3 protein. The sample consists of over 450,000 distinct CDR3 sequences, around 20% of them appearing once. This clonotype was seen more than once but under ten times. What it binds is unknown. Sequenced sample: PBMCs or a T cell subset sorted from them (not recorded which). The sequence was collected from an adult woman who had mild COVID-19 (a few samples of this study predate the infection). Cell type and time point are not known. The chain combines TRBV19 with TRBJ1-2; D gene uncertain. DNA for the CDR3: TGTGCCAGTAGTATAGGAGGCACCCTCTATGGCTACACCTTC. As protein: CASSIGGTLYGYTF.